The source of this T cell receptor (beta chain) is a study of control samples from healthy donors and cancer patients. This clone has a single count. Profiled with immunoSEQ multiplex PCR; TCRdb holds only in-frame clones, not every one. Of 120,000 or so clones detected, about 92% appear once; the ten largest clones hold around 0.52%. The CDR3 length is 13 residues. The germline CDR1 and CDR2 sequences are MRHNA and SNTAGT. V was shortened by 6 bases and J by 3 bases, with 11 bases between the two germline ends. The sequence derives from a man of 80 years or more with head and neck cancer. V gene TRBV6-4 combines with J gene TRBJ1-2; D remains unclear. The sequenced material came from PBMCs. The CDR3 sequence: CASRSPDDYGYTF. In DNA, the CDR3 is TGTGCCAGCAGATCTCCTGATGACTATGGCTACACCTTC.